Listed below are T cell receptor beta chains from one sample, sequenced in a study of blood T cell repertoires in COVID-19. Sequenced by immunoSEQ multiplex PCR; TCRdb stores in-frame clones only, minus some. The sample holds 60,000 to 85,000 clones, roughly 73% seen once. Specimen: peripheral blood. The receptors here all came from a woman aged 55-69 years with acute or convalescent COVID-19. Each CDR3 is given with its conserved first and last residue. The D gene is left open where the match is weak. The size entry is marked missing in some rows and otherwise reads once, few, many or a size class.

>NA|TRBV5-6|TRBD1|TRBJ1-2
CASSPGQGVSGYTF
TGTGCCAGCAGTCCGGGACAGGGGGTGTCTGGCTACACCTTC
>NA|TRBV19|TRBD2|TRBJ2-6
CASSGGGDSRRANVLTF
TGTGCCAGTAGCGGTGGGGGGGACTCGAGAAGGGCCAACGTCCTGACTTTC
>NA|TRBV9|NA|TRBJ2-1
CASSPDSYNEQFF
TGTGCCAGCAGCCCGGACAGTTACAATGAGCAGTTCTTC
>NA|TRBV7-2|NA|TRBJ2-2
CASSSSGGNAGELFF
TGTGCCAGCAGCTCCTCAGGAGGCAACGCCGGGGAGCTGTTTTTT
>once|TRBV27|NA|TRBJ2-1
CASSFPGNIDNEQFF
TGTGCCAGCAGTTTCCCAGGGAACATCGACAATGAGCAGTTCTTC
>NA|TRBV27|TRBD1|TRBJ2-7
CASSLSPGQGPREQYF
TGTGCCAGCAGTTTATCCCCGGGACAGGGCCCACGCGAGCAGTACTTC
>NA|TRBV9|TRBD1|TRBJ1-1
CASRKTGGWTEAFF
TGTGCCAGCAGGAAGACAGGGGGATGGACTGAAGCTTTCTTT
>NA|TRBV5-1|TRBD2|TRBJ2-5
CASSYGLAGPQETQYF
TGCGCCAGCAGCTATGGACTAGCGGGCCCGCAAGAGACCCAGTACTTC
>NA|TRBV19|NA|TRBJ1-1
CASSTQGPEAFF
TGTGCCAGTAGCACACAGGGCCCTGAAGCTTTCTTT
>NA|TRBV27|TRBD1|TRBJ1-2
CASSSRGTVYGYTF
TGTGCCAGCAGTTCCCGTGGGACAGTCTATGGCTACACCTTC
>NA|TRBV11-3|TRBD1|TRBJ2-5
CASSSGQGAGETQYF
TGTGCCAGCAGCTCGGGACAGGGAGCGGGAGAGACCCAGTACTTC
>NA|TRBV19|NA|TRBJ2-7
CASSMSRIDSYEQYF
TGTGCCAGTAGTATGTCCAGGATAGACTCCTACGAGCAGTACTTC
>NA|TRBV15|TRBD1|TRBJ1-2
CATSRTGTDYGYTF
TGTGCCACCAGCAGAACCGGGACAGACTATGGCTACACCTTC
>NA|TRBV30|TRBD1|TRBJ1-6
CAFTGTVNSPLHF
TGTGCCTTCACCGGGACAGTCAATTCACCCCTCCACTTT
>NA|TRBV28|TRBD2|TRBJ2-3
CASRIIAGGGADTQYF
TGTGCCAGCAGGATAATAGCGGGGGGCGGGGCAGATACGCAGTATTTT
>NA|TRBV18|TRBD1|TRBJ1-5
CASVQGSGSGQPQHF
TGTGCCAGCGTACAGGGGAGCGGAAGCGGTCAGCCCCAGCATTTT
>NA|TRBV7-6|TRBD1|TRBJ1-1
CASRWNMGKDRGAAFF
TGTGCCAGCCGTTGGAATATGGGCAAAGACAGGGGGGCAGCTTTCTTT
>NA|TRBV27|TRBD2|TRBJ2-5
CASSSGLASTQYF
TGTGCCAGCAGTTCGGGACTAGCTTCGACCCAGTACTTC
>NA|TRBV6-2/TRBV6-3|NA|TRBJ2-7
CASSYSDSSYEQYF
TGTGCCAGCAGTTACTCCGACAGCTCCTACGAGCAGTACTTC
>NA|TRBV27|NA|TRBJ2-7
CASTPSGGDTTYEQYF
TGTGCCAGCACCCCGAGTGGGGGGGACACGACCTACGAGCAGTACTTC
>NA|TRBV28|NA|TRBJ1-5
CASSHNQPQHF
TGTGCCAGCAGCCATAATCAGCCCCAGCATTTT
>NA|TRBV3-1/TRBV3-2|NA|TRBJ1-3
CASSQEPRKTGHSGNTIYF
TGTGCCAGCAGCCAAGAACCCCGTAAAACCGGACACTCTGGAAACACCATATATTTT
>NA|TRBV28|TRBD2|TRBJ2-1
CARGGGGADEQFF
TGTGCCCGCGGGGGCGGGGGGGCAGATGAGCAGTTCTTC
>once|TRBV29-1|TRBD2|TRBJ2-1
CSVDGREEGSYNEQFF
TGCAGCGTTGATGGGCGGGAGGAGGGTTCCTACAATGAGCAGTTCTTC
>once|TRBV5-1|NA|TRBJ1-1
CASSPDRVNTEAFF
TGCGCCAGCAGCCCCGACAGAGTAAACACTGAAGCTTTCTTT
>NA|TRBV7-9|TRBD1|TRBJ1-4
CASSSGQVKDEKLFF
TGTGCCAGCAGCTCGGGACAGGTGAAGGATGAAAAACTGTTTTTT
>NA|TRBV5-1|NA|TRBJ1-1
CASSLEGAVLLEAFF
TGCGCCAGCAGCTTGGAAGGGGCGGTCCTTCTCGAAGCTTTCTTT
>NA|TRBV30|NA|TRBJ2-5
CAWSPGETQYF
TGTGCCTGGAGCCCGGGGGAGACCCAGTACTTC
>NA|TRBV19|TRBD1|TRBJ2-7
CASRLTGQGAEEQYF
TGTGCCAGTCGACTAACCGGACAGGGGGCCGAAGAGCAGTACTTC
>once|TRBV28|TRBD1|TRBJ2-3
CASTRGRWTDTQYF
TGTGCCAGCACTAGGGGGCGATGGACAGATACGCAGTATTTT
>few|TRBV9|NA|TRBJ1-2
CASSVGAPGRYGYTF
TGTGCCAGCAGCGTAGGGGCCCCAGGGCGGTATGGCTACACCTTC
>once|TRBV7-2|TRBD1|TRBJ1-1
CASSRTGYGAFF
TGTGCCAGCAGCCGGACAGGGTATGGGGCTTTCTTT
>NA|TRBV30|NA|TRBJ1-6
CAWSVPGHSSYNSPLHF
TGTGCCTGGAGTGTCCCGGGACATAGCTCCTATAATTCACCCCTCCACTTT
>NA|TRBV18|NA|TRBJ1-3
CASSPVQISGNTIYF
TGTGCCAGCTCACCCGTACAGATCTCTGGAAACACCATATATTTT
>NA|TRBV19|NA|TRBJ1-2
CASSHLDIAYGYTF
TGTGCCAGTAGCCACCTGGACATCGCCTATGGCTACACCTTC
>NA|TRBV7-9|NA|TRBJ2-3
CASSLGRNVFGHRF
TGTGCCAGCAGCTTAGGACGGAATGTCTTCGGGCACAGGTTT
>many|TRBV7-6|TRBD1|TRBJ2-7
CASSPLQGALEQYF
TGTGCCAGCAGCCCCCTGCAGGGGGCTCTCGAGCAGTACTTC
>NA|TRBV28|NA|TRBJ1-6
CASSERRDSSGSYNSPLHF
TGTGCCAGCAGTGAACGCCGGGACTCGTCAGGCTCCTATAATTCACCCCTCCACTTT
>few|TRBV4-1|NA|TRBJ1-3
CASSQAESLMSSGNTIYF
TGCGCCAGCAGCCAAGCCGAAAGTCTCATGAGCTCTGGAAACACCATATATTTT
>NA|TRBV9|TRBD2|TRBJ2-7
CASSVGLAGTYEQYF
TGTGCCAGCAGCGTAGGACTAGCGGGGACCTACGAGCAGTACTTC
>NA|TRBV19|NA|TRBJ1-2
CASSLTAYGYTF
TGTGCCAGTAGTTTAACAGCCTATGGCTACACCTTC
>NA|TRBV7-9|NA|TRBJ2-7
CASSYTGTIYEQYF
TGTGCCAGCAGCTATACAGGGACTATCTACGAGCAGTACTTC
>NA|TRBV3-1/TRBV3-2|TRBD1|TRBJ2-2
CASSPRQGAGELFF
TGTGCCAGCAGCCCGAGACAGGGCGCCGGGGAGCTGTTTTTT
>NA|TRBV6-6|TRBD1|TRBJ1-5
CASGTDYSNQPQHF
TGTGCCAGCGGGACAGATTATAGCAATCAGCCCCAGCATTTT
>once|TRBV3-1/TRBV3-2|NA|TRBJ1-1
CASSPAGNTEAFF
TGTGCCAGCAGCCCCGCGGGGAACACTGAAGCTTTCTTT
>once|TRBV5-1|TRBD1|TRBJ1-6
CASSLGGTGGEPLHF
TGCGCCAGCAGCTTGGGCGGGACAGGGGGCGAACCCCTCCACTTT
>NA|TRBV19|TRBD1|TRBJ1-3
CASIRTGAGNTIYF
TGTGCCAGTATCCGGACAGGGGCTGGAAACACCATATATTTT
>NA|TRBV4-1|TRBD1|TRBJ1-4
CASSPTGGTNEKLFF
TGCGCCAGCAGCCCAACAGGGGGGACTAATGAAAAACTGTTTTTT
>NA|TRBV9|TRBD1|TRBJ2-6
CASTDRGSGANVLTF
TGTGCCAGCACCGACAGGGGCTCTGGGGCCAACGTCCTGACTTTC
>NA|TRBV6-5|TRBD1|TRBJ1-1
CASSYSGTGNTEAFF
TGTGCCAGCAGTTACTCCGGGACAGGGAACACTGAAGCTTTCTTT
>NA|TRBV27|NA|TRBJ1-5
CASSPDSGQFSNQPQHF
TGTGCCAGCAGTCCCGACAGCGGACAGTTTAGCAATCAGCCCCAGCATTTT
>NA|TRBV19|NA|TRBJ2-3
CASSTHGVDTQYF
TGTGCCAGTAGTACCCACGGGGTGGATACGCAGTATTTT
>NA|TRBV9|NA|TRBJ1-2
CASSVGQGNYGYTF
TGTGCCAGCAGCGTAGGGCAGGGGAACTATGGCTACACCTTC
>NA|TRBV5-1|TRBD1|TRBJ2-1
CASSLTGGNEQFF
TGCGCCAGCAGCTTAACAGGGGGCAATGAGCAGTTCTTC
>NA|TRBV4-1|TRBD1|TRBJ1-1
CASSFTGGMNTEAFF
TGCGCCAGCAGCTTCACAGGGGGCATGAACACTGAAGCTTTCTTT
>NA|TRBV24-1|TRBD1|TRBJ2-5
CATSDHRGYQETQYF
TGTGCCACCAGTGATCACAGGGGATACCAAGAGACCCAGTACTTC
>NA|TRBV9|TRBD1|TRBJ2-3
CASSVATGGYTQYF
TGTGCCAGCAGCGTCGCAACAGGGGGCTATACGCAGTATTTT
>NA|TRBV30|TRBD1|TRBJ1-2
CAWSVGQGDGYTF
TGTGCCTGGAGTGTTGGACAGGGGGATGGCTACACCTTC
>few|TRBV12-1|NA|TRBJ1-2
CASSPSGDRGSPNYGYTF
TGTGCCAGCAGCCCCTCAGGGGACAGGGGTTCCCCTAACTATGGCTACACCTTC
>NA|TRBV3-1/TRBV3-2|NA|TRBJ1-2
CASSHEVYGYTF
TGTGCCAGCAGCCATGAGGTCTATGGCTACACCTTC